A single sample is the source of the 32 T cell receptor beta chains below, sequenced in a study of blood T cell repertoires in COVID-19 (TCRdb year 2020). Library method: the immunoSEQ multiplex PCR assay. As stored in TCRdb, this immuneACCESS dataset retains in-frame rearrangements with V and J assigned. A fraction of the clones does not appear; measured against another copy, unresolved V genes explain less than half of the discrepancy, and the remainder lacks a known reason. The sample table contains approximately 77,000 clones; only one count was recorded for roughly 88% of them. The top ten clones comprise less than 9% of the sample. The sequencing sample was made of peripheral blood. These TCRs come from a woman older than 75 with acute or convalescent COVID-19.

This clone was seen only once. V and J are TRBV12-3 or TRBV12-4 and TRBJ1-2, with D unclear. V was trimmed by 3 bases and J by 0 bases, leaving 5 bases between them. The CDR3 spans 13 residues. The CDR3, as DNA: TGTGCCAGCAGTTTCCCAGCTAACTATGGCTACACCTTC. Translation gives CASSFPANYGYTF.

The chain carries TRBV30 and TRBJ1-1; 9 bases map to TRBD1. The junction had 7 bases not matched to a gene; V was cut back by 7 bases and J by 7 bases. This CDR3 has 12 residues. Germline CDR1 and CDR2: GTSNPN and SVGIG (reference sequence). The CDR3 DNA reads as TGTGCCTCGTCCCGGGACAGGGTTGAAGCTTTCTTT. The encoded protein is CASSRDRVEAFF.

J is TRBJ1-1 and V is TRBV7-8; D not certain. The CDR3 has 14 residues. The germline V gene encodes CDR1 SGHVS and CDR2 FQNEAQ. With 3 bases removed from V and 4 bases from J, the gap between germline ends came to 12 bases. Written as DNA, the CDR3 is TGTGCCAGCAGCTTGGGAGAAGTTGTCACTGAAGCTTTCTTT. Its protein is CASSLGEVVTEAFF.

The chain uses TRBV19 and TRBJ1-1, with D possibly TRBD1 on 6 matching bases. The CDR3 loop spans 15 amino acids. Germline CDR1 is LNHDA and CDR2 is SQIVND (reference sequence). V dropped 1 base and J dropped 5 bases, with 14 bases sitting between them. The CDR3 reads CASSIAPRGATEAFF. CDR3 bases: TGTGCCAGTAGTATAGCTCCCCGGGGGGCGACTGAAGCTTTCTTT. The full variable domain, completed using reference TRBV19 and TRBJ1-1, is DGGITQSPKYLFRKEGQNVTLSCEQNLNHDAMYWYRQDPGQGLRLIYYSQIVNDFQKGDIAEGYSVSREKKESFPLTVTSAQKNPTAFYLCASSIAPRGATEAFFGQGTRLTVV.

The rearrangement uses TRBV29-1 and TRBJ2-7; TRBD1 matches 10 bases. Per germline, CDR1 SQVTM and CDR2 ANQGSEA. This CDR3 has 15 residues. Germline trimming cut 6 bases from V and 4 bases from J; bases unmatched to any gene: 12. CDR3 coding DNA: TGCAGCGTCCAAGGGAGGGACAGGGGAGTTTACGAGCAGTACTTC. Protein sequence: CSVQGRDRGVYEQYF.

This chain joins TRBV24-1 and TRBJ1-5, with 9 bases aligning to TRBD1. This CDR3 contains 17 residues. The germline V gene has CDR1 KGHDR and CDR2 SFDVKD. J lost 5 bases, V lost 4 bases, and 11 bases had no gene match. The chain's CDR3 is CATSDFRGTGPDQPQHF. CDR3 coding DNA: TGTGCCACCAGTGACTTTAGAGGGACAGGGCCGGATCAGCCCCAGCATTTT.

J is TRBJ1-1 and V is TRBV10-3; D is uncertain. CDR3 length: 13 amino acids. The germline V gene has CDR1 ENHRY and CDR2 SYGVKD. Trimming took off 4 bases at V and 0 bases at J, with 6 bases between the two ends. This chain's CDR3 is CAISGQVNTEAFF. For the CDR3, the DNA is TGTGCCATCAGTGGGCAGGTGAACACTGAAGCTTTCTTT.

V usage is TRBV7-6 and J usage is TRBJ2-5; tentative D call: TRBD2 (5 bases). CDR1 is SGHVS, CDR2 FNYEAQ, per germline. This CDR3 is 17 amino acids long. Trimming left V 0 bases short and J 7 bases short, with 21 bases between. CDR3 sequence reads: CASSLARVGYPSGTQYF. CDR3 bases: TGTGCCAGCAGCTTAGCGCGGGTAGGGTACCCCTCTGGGACCCAGTACTTC.

In this sample, this clone turned up a few times. The CDR3 region has the DNA TGTGCCAGCGGGTGGGGGGACAATCAGCCCCAGCATTTT. It yields the protein CASGWGDNQPQHF. V and J are TRBV5-8 and TRBJ1-5; possible D gene TRBD1, 5 bases. The V gene's germline CDR1 is SGHTS and CDR2 YDEGEE. This CDR3 is 13 amino acids long. V was clipped by 7 bases and J by 3 bases, with 11 bases between them.

The chain has TRBV5-4 and TRBJ2-3; no reliable D call. The CDR3 length is 14 residues. Between the trimmed V and J ends, which lost 1 base and 2 bases, there was a span of 8 bases. Germline loops: CDR1 SGHNT, CDR2 YYREEE (reference sequence). CDR3 region: CASSLLSDTDTQYF. DNA for the CDR3: TGTGCCAGCAGCTTGCTGTCAGACACAGATACGCAGTATTTT.

The sample holds one count of this clone. The rearrangement joins TRBV27 to TRBJ1-1; D not resolved. The CDR3 extends over 14 amino acids. With 4 bases removed from V and 2 bases from J, the gap between germline ends came to 11 bases. Germline CDR1 MNHEY, CDR2 SMNVEV (reference sequence). The DNA for the CDR3 is TGTGCCAGCAGTTGGGGAGTAGGTAACACTGAAGCTTTCTTT. Protein product: CASSWGVGNTEAFF.

The rearrangement uses TRBV5-1 and TRBJ2-6; D ambiguous. Germline V lookup: CDR1 SGHRS, CDR2 YFSETQ. This CDR3 is 14 amino acids long. V was cut by 2 bases and J by 5 bases, with 8 bases left in between. For the CDR3, the DNA is TGCGCCAGCAGCTTTTCCCAAAGGGCCAACGTCCTGACTTTC. Protein sequence: CASSFSQRANVLTF.

This clone was counted a single time. The rearrangement uses TRBV6-2 or TRBV6-3 and TRBJ1-5, with TRBD1 matching over 7 bases. Germline-derived CDR1 and CDR2 are MNHEY and SVGEGT. The CDR3 extends over 15 amino acids. After removal of 5 bases from V and 6 bases from J, the junction contained 10 bases not matched to a gene. The DNA of the CDR3 is TGTGCCAGCAGTCCCCCCGACAGGGTAGGTCAGCCCCAGCATTTT. Amino acids: CASSPPDRVGQPQHF.

This chain connects TRBV12-3 or TRBV12-4 to TRBJ1-2; TRBD1 agrees at 8 bases. V lost 6 bases and J lost 9; bases outside the gene matches: 9. CDR3 length equals 13 residues. For the CDR3, the DNA is TGTGCCAGCAGACTACAGGGGGGAGTACGCTACACCTTC. This sequence encodes CASRLQGGVRYTF.

This clone occurred once. This chain connects TRBV25-1 to TRBJ1-2, with D possibly being TRBD1 (6 bases). V lost 6 bases and J 5 bases, leaving 13 bases between the germline ends. The CDR3 loop spans 13 amino acids. CDR1 and CDR2 (germline): MGHDK, SYGVNS. The CDR3 DNA follows: TGTGCCAGCAGCCGGGACAACAAATATGGCTACACCTTC. Protein: CASSRDNKYGYTF.

The count of this clone is one. CDR3 nucleotides: TGTGCCAGCAGCCAGGACGGGTCGGGAGGTGAAAAACTGTTTTTT. Its protein product is CASSQDGSGGEKLFF. The chain uses TRBV7-2 and TRBJ1-4; D not resolved. V was cut by 5 bases and J by 7 bases, with 17 bases left in between. CDR1 is SGHTA and CDR2 is FQGNSA in the germline V gene. CDR3 length: 15 residues. Together with reference TRBV7-2 and TRBJ1-4, the CDR3 gives the full variable domain: GAGVSQSPSNKVTEKGKDVELRCDPISGHTALYWYRQSLGQGLEFLIYFQGNSAPDKSGLPSDRFSAERTGGSVSTLTIQRTQQEDSAVYLCASSQDGSGGEKLFFGSGTQLSVL.

This clone was recorded a few times. The chain couples TRBV15 to TRBJ2-5; 7 bases align to TRBD2. CDR1 and CDR2 from the germline V gene are LNHNV and YYDKDF (reference sequence). V shed 4 bases and J 5 bases; nucleotides not matched to a gene: 7. This CDR3 is built from 14 residues. The CDR3 nucleotides read TGTGCCACCAGCAAGCGGGGAGGGGTGGAGACCCAGTACTTC. Amino acids: CATSKRGGVETQYF.

The rearrangement links TRBV4-1 to TRBJ2-3; D unclear. Trimming shortened V by 2 bases and J by 1 base, and 4 bases separated the two germline ends. The germline gives CDR1 MGHRA, CDR2 YSYEKL. This CDR3 spans 13 amino acids. Here the CDR3 DNA reads TGCGCCAGCAGCCAACAGGGCACAGATACGCAGTATTTT. As protein: CASSQQGTDTQYF.

The chain joins TRBV7-9 to TRBJ1-3; no clear D gene. Per the germline V gene, CDR1 is SEHNR and CDR2 is FQNEAQ (reference sequence). There are 15 residues in the CDR3. V was pared by 5 bases and J by 0 bases, with 11 bases between. CDR3 loop: CASSRGSTSGNTIYF. As DNA, the CDR3 is TGTGCCAGCAGCCGCGGGTCAACCTCTGGAAACACCATATATTTT.

The CDR3 protein is CARSPRGAGDNEQFF. The CDR3 nucleotides read TGTGCCAGAAGCCCCCGGGGAGCGGGTGACAATGAGCAGTTCTTC. The rearrangement links TRBV5-3 to TRBJ2-1; possible D gene TRBD2, 6 bases. TRBV5-3 is an ORF, and what it does is uncertain. The CDR3 length is 15 residues. V gave up 4 bases and J gave up 5 bases, with 16 bases separating them.

The CDR3 spells CASSRGSATNEKLFF. In DNA, the CDR3 is TGTGCCAGTAGCCGGGGGTCTGCAACTAATGAAAAACTGTTTTTT. The chain carries TRBV19 and TRBJ1-4; D may be TRBD1 (5 bases). Germline V gives CDR1 LNHDA, CDR2 SQIVND (reference sequence). Trimming took 6 bases from V and 0 from J, leaving 11 bases between them. This CDR3 comprises 15 residues.

V usage is TRBV6-5 and J usage is TRBJ1-6; D may be TRBD1 (6 bases). V lost 7 bases to trimming and J lost 5 bases, with 15 bases between them. The CDR3 totals 15 residues. Germline CDR1 is MNHEY and CDR2 is SVGAGI. Written as DNA, the CDR3 is TGTGCCAGCACCCCAGGGGTAGGGGATAATTCACCCCTCCACTTT. This translates into CASTPGVGDNSPLHF.

This clone was counted a few times. The rearrangement links TRBV9 to TRBJ2-1, with 9 bases aligning to TRBD1. This CDR3 has 15 amino acids. Losses at the gene ends were 2 bases for V and 10 bases for J; bases not matched to a gene: 10. CDR1 is SGDLS, CDR2 YYNGEE, per germline. The CDR3 spells CASSVVGQGFVEQFF. The CDR3 DNA reads as TGTGCCAGCAGCGTCGTGGGACAGGGTTTTGTGGAGCAGTTCTTC. Complete variable domain (other parts from reference TRBV9 and TRBJ2-1): DSGVTQTPKHLITATGQRVTLRCSPRSGDLSVYWYQQSLDQGLQFLIQYYNGEERAKGNILERFSAQQFPDLHSELNLSSLELGDSALYFCASSVVGQGFVEQFFGPGTRLTVL.

The chain links TRBV7-8 to TRBJ1-1, with no clear D. Germline CDR1 reads SGHVS; CDR2 reads FQNEAQ. The CDR3 length is 13 residues. V dropped 5 bases and J dropped 1 base, with 8 bases sitting between them. CDR3 in amino acids: CASSLGANTEAFF. The CDR3 DNA reads TGTGCCAGCAGCCTTGGAGCGAACACTGAAGCTTTCTTT. The full variable domain, completed using reference TRBV7-8 and TRBJ1-1, is GAGVSQSPRYKVAKRGQDVALRCDPISGHVSLFWYQQALGQGPEFLTYFQNEAQLDKSGLPSDRFFAERPEGSVSTLKIQRTQQEDSAVYLCASSLGANTEAFFGQGTRLTVV.

This rearrangement joins TRBV5-1 to TRBJ1-6, with D maybe TRBD1 (5 bases). Trimming left V 3 bases short and J 6 bases short, with 19 bases between. The CDR3 covers 17 residues. Germline assignment: CDR1 SGHRS and CDR2 YFSETQ. CDR3 sequence (DNA): TGCGCCAGCAGCTGGGGCCTAAGGACAACCATTAATTCACCCCTCCACTTT. Amino acids: CASSWGLRTTINSPLHF. The entire variable domain, with the rest obtained from reference TRBV5-1 and TRBJ1-6, is as follows: KAGVTQTPRYLIKTRGQQVTLSCSPISGHRSVSWYQQTPGQGLQFLFEYFSETQRNKGNFPGRFSGRQFSNSRSEMNVSTLELGDSALYLCASSWGLRTTINSPLHFGNGTRLTVT.

This chain joins TRBV15 and TRBJ1-2; 9 nucleotides agree with TRBD1. J lost 2 bases, V lost 6 bases, and 4 bases had no gene match. CDR3 size: 14 residues. Germline V gene sequence: CDR1 LNHNV, CDR2 YYDKDF (reference sequence). The CDR3, as DNA: TGTGCCACCAGAGCGGACAGGGGCAACTATGGCTACACCTTC. It specifies CATRADRGNYGYTF.

The rearrangement uses TRBV19 and TRBJ2-1, with 7 bases matching TRBD2. Germline V gene lookup returns CDR1 LNHDA and CDR2 SQIVND (reference sequence). Trimming at V came to 3 bases and at J to 7 bases, leaving 9 bases not matched to a gene. CDR3 length: 15 residues. CDR3 DNA: TGTGCCAGTAGTATTCCCACCGGGACTAAAAATGAGCAGTTCTTC. Protein sequence: CASSIPTGTKNEQFF.

This chain connects TRBV7-2 to TRBJ2-7; D possibly corresponds to TRBD1 (7 bases). The CDR3 spans 15 residues. Germline V lookup: CDR1 SGHTA, CDR2 FQGNSA. Between the trimmed V and J ends, which lost 1 base and 6 bases, there was a span of 16 bases. The CDR3 DNA reads TGTGCCAGCAGCTTAGTCTGGCAGGGGGGAGGCGAGCAGTACTTC. It specifies CASSLVWQGGGEQYF.

The rearrangement joins TRBV6-5 to TRBJ1-1; D possibly corresponds to TRBD1 (5 bases). The CDR3 sequence is 15 residues long. V was pared by 5 bases and J by 1 base, with 14 bases between. The germline V gene encodes CDR1 MNHEY and CDR2 SVGAGI. The CDR3 nucleotides are TGTGCCAGCAGTACCCAGGGTTTAGAGAACACTGAAGCTTTCTTT. As protein: CASSTQGLENTEAFF.

The chain joins TRBV19 to TRBJ2-2, with 12 positions matching TRBD2. The CDR3 has 15 amino acids. Germline V gene lookup returns CDR1 LNHDA and CDR2 SQIVND (reference sequence). Trimming took 2 bases from V and 5 from J; bases not matched to a gene: 0. The CDR3 sequence: CASSITSGGTGELFF. CDR3 DNA: TGTGCCAGTAGTATAACTAGCGGGGGGACCGGGGAGCTGTTTTTT. Drawing the rest from reference TRBV19 and TRBJ2-2, the complete variable domain is DGGITQSPKYLFRKEGQNVTLSCEQNLNHDAMYWYRQDPGQGLRLIYYSQIVNDFQKGDIAEGYSVSREKKESFPLTVTSAQKNPTAFYLCASSITSGGTGELFFGEGSRLTVL.

This clone was found a few times. The chain employs TRBV5-1 and TRBJ1-6; possible D gene TRBD1, 5 bases. CDR3 length: 16 residues. Trimming pared 2 bases from V and 8 bases from J, leaving 17 bases between. CDR1 and CDR2 from the germline V gene are SGHRS and YFSETQ. This chain's CDR3 is CASSFSGTLRDSPLHF. CDR3 nucleotide sequence: TGCGCCAGCAGCTTCAGCGGGACTCTTCGGGATTCACCCCTCCACTTT.

V is TRBV4-2 and J is TRBJ1-5, with D possibly matching TRBD1 (6 bases). This CDR3 region has 15 residues. V gave up 4 bases and J gave up 3 bases, with 13 bases separating them. Germline V lookup: CDR1 LGHNA, CDR2 YNFKEQ. The CDR3 reads CASSPGGQLNQPQHF. In nucleotides, the CDR3 is TGTGCCAGCAGCCCGGGGGGGCAGCTCAATCAGCCCCAGCATTTT.